This T cell receptor beta chain was observed in a study of blood T cell repertoires in COVID-19. Study background: T cells, B-cell-depleted T cells, or PBMCs supplied cDNA or gDNA.

The germline V gene encodes CDR1 LGHDT and CDR2 YNNKEL (reference sequence). V was clipped by 4 bases and J by 3 bases; unmatched bases: 6. CDR3 size: 15 residues. Original handling: Quantification of nucleated cells was approximated via reference gene primer amplification. Assay: immunoSEQ multiplex PCR; the TCRdb copy retains only in-frame clones and omits some. D and trimming were read from the DNA, whereas the V and J calls and clone size are those reported in that table. The table has 250,000 to 300,000 clones, roughly nine tenths seen once. In this sample, this clone turned up once. The rearrangement joins TRBV3-1 (or the pseudogene TRBV3-2) to TRBJ1-1; 9 bases agree with TRBD1. This sequence was found in a woman aged 40-49 years who had recovered from COVID-19. Sequenced sample: peripheral blood. CDR3 nucleotide sequence: TGTGCCAGCAGCCCTACGGGACAGGGTTACACTGAAGCTTTCTTT. Its translation: CASSPTGQGYTEAFF.